The rows below give T cell receptor beta chains drawn from one sample of a study of response to subunit inactivated influenza vaccine. MiXCR was run by TCRdb on the RT-PCR reads, yielding one entry per CDR3 protein. The top ten hold approximately 13% of the sample, which has over 150,000 distinct CDR3 sequences, roughly a tenth seen once. The sequences come from non-naive T cells sorted from PBMCs, collected 45 days after vaccination. These receptors were collected from a middle-aged man who received an inactivated influenza vaccine. Both conserved end residues are part of each CDR3. The D gene is left open where the match is weak. Only part of the rows carry a size: once, few, many, or a class if the clone is expanded.

d_call j_call clone_size cdr3_length v_call cdr3_nt cdr3_aa
NA TRBJ1-1 many 13 TRBV6-1 TGTGCCACCCAGGGGATCATGAACACTGAAGCTTTCTTT CATQGIMNTEAFF
TRBD2 TRBJ2-7 many 14 TRBV7-2 TGTGCCAGCAGCTCCACTAGCGGTCCCTACGAGCAGTACTTC CASSSTSGPYEQYF
NA TRBJ2-5 NA 11 TRBV11-2 TGTGCCAGCAGCACCAAAGAGACCCAGTACTTC CASSTKETQYF
NA TRBJ1-5 NA 16 TRBV28 TGTGCCAGCAGTTCCCAGGTGAGGGGATACAATCAGCCCCAGCATTTT CASSSQVRGYNQPQHF
NA TRBJ1-2 once 14 TRBV6-2/TRBV6-3 TGTGCCAGCAGTACGGGACGTCGGGGGTATGGCTACACCTTC CASSTGRRGYGYTF
NA TRBJ2-3 NA 15 TRBV4-1 TGCGCCAGCAGCCTGACTACGGGGTTTGAGGATACGCAGTATTTT CASSLTTGFEDTQYF
NA TRBJ2-7 NA 15 TRBV7-8 TGTGCCAGCAGCTTAGGCGCGGGGATTTCCTACGAGCAGTACTTC CASSLGAGISYEQYF
TRBD1 TRBJ1-6 NA 14 TRBV19 TGTGCCAGTAGTGCCCGGGACAGAGGTGAAACCCTCCACTTT CASSARDRGETLHF
TRBD1 TRBJ2-3 NA 17 TRBV5-4 TGTGCCAGCAGCTTGGCGACAGGGGGATTTTCAGCAGATACGCAGTATTTT CASSLATGGFSADTQYF
TRBD1 TRBJ2-7 many 12 TRBV29-1 TGCAGCGTTGCCCTGACAGGGGTCGAGCAGTACTTC CSVALTGVEQYF
TRBD1 TRBJ1-5 many 13 TRBV20-1 TGCAGTGCTTCAAGACAGGGCGATCAGCCCCAGCATTTT CSASRQGDQPQHF
NA TRBJ2-3 NA 16 TRBV7-2 TGTGCCACCGGGGGTCGGGATAGCGACCGCACAGATACGCAGTATTTT CATGGRDSDRTDTQYF
NA TRBJ1-6 NA 15 TRBV5-1 TGCGCCAGCAAACCCGCCTGGGGCAGAAATTCACCCCTCCACTTT CASKPAWGRNSPLHF
TRBD2 TRBJ2-1 many 16 TRBV6-1 TGTGCCAGCAGTGTTTTTTCTAGCGGGGGGGCCAATGAGCAGTTCTTC CASSVFSSGGANEQFF
NA TRBJ2-5 few 12 TRBV20-1 TGCAGTGCTAGAGATCTTCGGGAGACCCAGTACTTC CSARDLRETQYF
TRBD2 TRBJ2-1 NA 18 TRBV24-1 TGTGCCACCAGTGACCAAACGGGGAGCGGGAGAGTCAACAATGAGCAGTTCTTC CATSDQTGSGRVNNEQFF
TRBD2 TRBJ2-1 many 18 TRBV7-8 TGTGCCAGCAGCTTAGCAAGCCTAGCGGGGAGCTCCTACAATGAGCAGTTCTTC CASSLASLAGSSYNEQFF